Listed below are T cell receptor beta chains from one sample, sequenced in a study of long-term antiretroviral therapy in people with HIV. The table came from immunoSEQ multiplex PCR; TCRdb's copy has only in-frame clones and leaves some out. This sample has tens of thousands of clones, with approximately 81% found just once. The sequenced sample was unsorted PBMCs, obtained 0.1 years before starting antiretroviral therapy. The source of these receptors is a man in his forties or fifties with HIV. CDR3s include the opening cysteine and the closing phenylalanine or tryptophan. Each record gives: J gene, V gene, clone size, D gene, CDR3 DNA, CDR3 protein. A D gene is named only where the DNA matches it firmly. A clone size is listed for some rows: how often the clone was seen (once, few, many), or a class if it is expanded.

J gene: TRBJ2-1
V gene: TRBV18
clone size: -
D gene: TRBD2
CDR3 DNA: TGTGCCAGCTCACCACAGAGGCTAGCGGGGGCTCACAATGAGCAGTTCTTC
CDR3 protein: CASSPQRLAGAHNEQFF

J gene: TRBJ1-2
V gene: TRBV5-4
clone size: few
D gene: TRBD1
CDR3 DNA: TGTGCCAGCAGCCTAGACAGGGGCAACTATGGCTACACCTTC
CDR3 protein: CASSLDRGNYGYTF

J gene: TRBJ1-2
V gene: TRBV28
clone size: -
D gene: -
CDR3 DNA: TGTGCCAGCAGTTTAAAGGGGTTCTATGGCTACACCTTC
CDR3 protein: CASSLKGFYGYTF

J gene: TRBJ2-5
V gene: TRBV5-4
clone size: -
D gene: TRBD2
CDR3 DNA: TGTGCCACTAAGATAACGGGAGGAAGGGAGACCCAGTACTTC
CDR3 protein: CATKITGGRETQYF

J gene: TRBJ2-7
V gene: TRBV9
clone size: few
D gene: -
CDR3 DNA: TGTGCCAGCAGCCCCGGCCAGGGACGGAGACCGTACGAGCAGTACTTC
CDR3 protein: CASSPGQGRRPYEQYF

J gene: TRBJ2-5
V gene: TRBV7-2
clone size: few
D gene: TRBD1
CDR3 DNA: TGTGCCAGCAGCTTAAGGGGGCGCTTTCGGGAGACCCAGTACTTC
CDR3 protein: CASSLRGRFRETQYF

J gene: TRBJ2-4
V gene: TRBV14
clone size: -
D gene: -
CDR3 DNA: TGTGCCAGCAGAAAGAATTCAGGGGGGCTAAAACTGAGGGAGAGCAAAAACATTCAGTACTTC
CDR3 protein: CASRKNSGGLKLRESKNIQYF

J gene: TRBJ1-1
V gene: TRBV6-6
clone size: -
D gene: -
CDR3 DNA: TGTGCCAGCAGCAGCTCCGGACTGAACACTGAAGCTTTCTTT
CDR3 protein: CASSSSGLNTEAFF

J gene: TRBJ1-6
V gene: TRBV14
clone size: -
D gene: -
CDR3 DNA: TGTGCCAGCAGATTCAGGGGAGGTTCACCCCTCCACTTT
CDR3 protein: CASRFRGGSPLHF

J gene: TRBJ1-3
V gene: TRBV6-5
clone size: -
D gene: -
CDR3 DNA: TGTGCCAGCAGTTACTCCCAGGTTTCTTGGGGAAACACCATATATTTT
CDR3 protein: CASSYSQVSWGNTIYF

J gene: TRBJ1-2
V gene: TRBV27
clone size: -
D gene: -
CDR3 DNA: TGTGCCAGCAGGCCTTCGACCGGGAGTCACTATGGCTACACCTTC
CDR3 protein: CASRPSTGSHYGYTF

J gene: TRBJ2-1
V gene: TRBV19
clone size: -
D gene: TRBD2
CDR3 DNA: TGTGCCAGTAGTATCGTAGCGGGAGGGCGGAATGAGCAGTTCTTC
CDR3 protein: CASSIVAGGRNEQFF

J gene: TRBJ1-1
V gene: TRBV5-6
clone size: -
D gene: -
CDR3 DNA: TGTGCCAGCAGCTTTTTCCTGGAGCCGAACACTGAAGCTTTCTTT
CDR3 protein: CASSFFLEPNTEAFF

J gene: TRBJ2-3
V gene: TRBV18
clone size: -
D gene: -
CDR3 DNA: TGTGCCAGCTCACCACGGGTTAGCACAGATACGCAGTATTTT
CDR3 protein: CASSPRVSTDTQYF

J gene: TRBJ2-7
V gene: TRBV10-3
clone size: -
D gene: TRBD2
CDR3 DNA: TGTGCCATCAGTACTAGCGGGAGGCCCATCTACGAGCAGTACTTC
CDR3 protein: CAISTSGRPIYEQYF

J gene: TRBJ2-7
V gene: TRBV30
clone size: -
D gene: -
CDR3 DNA: TGTGCCTGGAGTGTAGGCCTTCTAGGTACCTACGAGCAGTACTTC
CDR3 protein: CAWSVGLLGTYEQYF

J gene: TRBJ2-1
V gene: TRBV11-3
clone size: -
D gene: TRBD2
CDR3 DNA: TGTGCCAGCAGCTTAGTAGCGGGAGGGCCTGGGAGTGAGCAGTTCTTC
CDR3 protein: CASSLVAGGPGSEQFF

J gene: TRBJ1-3
V gene: TRBV6-6
clone size: -
D gene: -
CDR3 DNA: TGTGCCAGCAGCTTGGGAGTCTCTGGAAACACCATATATTTT
CDR3 protein: CASSLGVSGNTIYF

J gene: TRBJ2-7
V gene: TRBV14
clone size: -
D gene: TRBD1
CDR3 DNA: TGTGCCAGCAGCCTCGGACAGGGCTTCATCGAGCAGTACTTC
CDR3 protein: CASSLGQGFIEQYF

J gene: TRBJ2-7
V gene: TRBV5-1
clone size: -
D gene: -
CDR3 DNA: TGCGCCAGCAGCTGGAGGCCCGGAGGAGAGCAGTACTTC
CDR3 protein: CASSWRPGGEQYF

J gene: TRBJ2-2
V gene: TRBV2
clone size: -
D gene: -
CDR3 DNA: TGTGCCAGCAGGGCCCGGAGCGCCGGGGAGCTGTTTTTT
CDR3 protein: CASRARSAGELFF

J gene: TRBJ2-1
V gene: TRBV7-6
clone size: -
D gene: -
CDR3 DNA: TGTGCCAGCAGCTCCGGGGGGCCCTCCTACAATGAGCAGTTCTTC
CDR3 protein: CASSSGGPSYNEQFF

J gene: TRBJ2-3
V gene: TRBV19
clone size: -
D gene: TRBD2
CDR3 DNA: TGTGCCAGTACCCGGGGGGGGATTCTAGATACGCAGTATTTT
CDR3 protein: CASTRGGILDTQYF

J gene: TRBJ2-4
V gene: TRBV7-8
clone size: -
D gene: TRBD2
CDR3 DNA: TGTGCCAGCAGCTTAGAAGGGACTAGGGGAAACATTCAGTACTTC
CDR3 protein: CASSLEGTRGNIQYF

J gene: TRBJ2-7
V gene: TRBV10-2
clone size: -
D gene: -
CDR3 DNA: TGCGCCAGCAGAGTAGGGGGGACAAGTGCCTACGAGCAGTACTTC
CDR3 protein: CASRVGGTSAYEQYF

J gene: TRBJ2-1
V gene: TRBV23-1
clone size: -
D gene: TRBD2
CDR3 DNA: TGCGCCAGCAGTCAATCCGTTCTGCGGGGGGGTCGTTTCAATGAGCAGTTCTTC
CDR3 protein: CASSQSVLRGGRFNEQFF

J gene: TRBJ2-3
V gene: TRBV15
clone size: -
D gene: TRBD1
CDR3 DNA: TGTGCCACCAGCGGGACAGCCCCCCTCTCTAACACAGATACGCAGTATTTT
CDR3 protein: CATSGTAPLSNTDTQYF

J gene: TRBJ1-4
V gene: TRBV9
clone size: -
D gene: TRBD1
CDR3 DNA: TGTGCCAGCAGCGTAGCTGGGACAGGGATTCAGAAACTGTTTTTT
CDR3 protein: CASSVAGTGIQKLFF

J gene: TRBJ1-1
V gene: TRBV7-9
clone size: once
D gene: -
CDR3 DNA: TGTGCCAGCAGCATCCAGCAGAACACTGAAGCTTTCTTT
CDR3 protein: CASSIQQNTEAFF